This TCR beta chain was observed in a study of siplizumab effects on memory and regulatory T cells. Study-wide results and caveats: Treg origin accounted for an average of around 69% of mappable alloreactive CD4+ clones with siplizumab and roughly 27% in controls. Naive T cells appeared more diverse than memory cells and seemed to be major alloresponse contributors.

The data were produced by immunoSEQ multiplex PCR, yet TCRdb's version contains in-frame clones alone and is incomplete. The sample comprises 99,000 or so clones, more than 85% of which are singletons, and roughly 0.62% rests with the top ten. Per the germline V gene, CDR1 is MNHEY and CDR2 is SMNVEV (reference sequence). V lost 7 bases and J lost 3, with 12 bases in between. CDR3 length: 13 amino acids. Remarks on this clone: What it recognizes is unknown.

Sequencing was done on a sample of Tregs sorted from blood. V is TRBV27 and J is TRBJ1-1; TRBD1 might be the D (6 bases). The receptor comes from a human donor in good health. The CDR3 loop reads CASTTAGDTEAFF. The CDR3, as DNA: TGTGCCAGCACTACAGCAGGGGACACTGAAGCTTTCTTT.